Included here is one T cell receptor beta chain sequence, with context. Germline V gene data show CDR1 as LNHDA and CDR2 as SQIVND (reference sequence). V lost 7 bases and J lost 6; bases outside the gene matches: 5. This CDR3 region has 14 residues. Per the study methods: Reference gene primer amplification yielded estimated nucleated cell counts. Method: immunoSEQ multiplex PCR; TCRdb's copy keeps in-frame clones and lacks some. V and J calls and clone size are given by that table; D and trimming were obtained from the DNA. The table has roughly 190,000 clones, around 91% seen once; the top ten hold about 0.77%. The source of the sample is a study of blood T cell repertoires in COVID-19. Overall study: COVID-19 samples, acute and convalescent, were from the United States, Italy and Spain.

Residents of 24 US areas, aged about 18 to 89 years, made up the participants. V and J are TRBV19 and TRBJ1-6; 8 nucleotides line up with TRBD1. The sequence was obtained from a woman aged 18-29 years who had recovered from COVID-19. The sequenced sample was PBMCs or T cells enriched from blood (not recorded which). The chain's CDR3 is CASTYRGGNSPLHF. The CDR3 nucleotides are TGTGCCAGTACCTACAGGGGGGGTAATTCACCCCTCCACTTT.